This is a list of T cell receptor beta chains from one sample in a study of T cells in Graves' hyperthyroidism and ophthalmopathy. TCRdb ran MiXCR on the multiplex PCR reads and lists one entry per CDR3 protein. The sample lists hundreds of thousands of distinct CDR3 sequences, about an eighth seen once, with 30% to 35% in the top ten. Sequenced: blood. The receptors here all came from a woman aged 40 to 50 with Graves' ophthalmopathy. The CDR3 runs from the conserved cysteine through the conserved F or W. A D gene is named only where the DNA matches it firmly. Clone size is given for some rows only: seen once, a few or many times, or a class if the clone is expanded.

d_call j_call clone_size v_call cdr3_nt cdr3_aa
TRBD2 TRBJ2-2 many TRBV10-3 TGTGCCATCAGTGAGTCGGGAGCGGGGGCTCCCCCCGGGGAGCTGTTTTTT CAISESGAGAPPGELFF
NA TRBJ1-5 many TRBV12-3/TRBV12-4 TGTGCCAGCAGTTTATGGCCGTCGGGGCGGCCCCAGCATTTT CASSLWPSGRPQHF
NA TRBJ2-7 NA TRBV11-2 TGTGCCAGCAGCTTACCATCTGGGGGTAGCTCCTACGAGCAGTACTTC CASSLPSGGSSYEQYF
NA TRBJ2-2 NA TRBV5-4 TGTGCCAGCAGCTTGTTAGGGGCCGGGTCCACCGGGGAGCTGTTTTTT CASSLLGAGSTGELFF
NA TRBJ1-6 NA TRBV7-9 TGTGCCAGCAGCTTAGCCGGGACCCGAAATTCACCCCTCCACTTT CASSLAGTRNSPLHF
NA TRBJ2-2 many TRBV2 TGTGCCAGCAGTGAGAGGGGGACTATGAACACCGGGGAGCTGTTTTTT CASSERGTMNTGELFF
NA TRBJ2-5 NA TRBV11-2 TGTGCCAGCAGCTCAAAACCCCATAGGGGGGCCCAAGAGACCCAGTACTTC CASSSKPHRGAQETQYF
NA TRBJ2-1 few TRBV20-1 TGCAGTGCTAGAGGAAGCGACCGCCACTACAATGAGCAGTTCTTC CSARGSDRHYNEQFF
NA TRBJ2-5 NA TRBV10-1 TGCGCCAGCAGTAGGGACTTAGAGACCCAGTACTTC CASSRDLETQYF
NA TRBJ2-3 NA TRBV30 TGTGCCTGGAGTGTAATTGGTAGGGATACGCAGTATTTT CAWSVIGRDTQYF
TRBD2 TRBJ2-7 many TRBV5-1 TGCGCCAGCAGCGGCGGGACTACCCTAGACGAGCAGTACTTC CASSGGTTLDEQYF
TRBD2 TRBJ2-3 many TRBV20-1 TGCAGTGCTAGAGATCGTCTAGCGGGAGCGTTCACAGATACGCAGTATTTT CSARDRLAGAFTDTQYF
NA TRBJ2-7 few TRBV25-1 TGTGCCAGCAGTGACTCAGGTTTGAGGGTGTACGAGCAGTACTTC CASSDSGLRVYEQYF
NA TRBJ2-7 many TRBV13 TGTGCCAGCAGCTTAACAGGGATCACCTACGAGCAGTACTTC CASSLTGITYEQYF
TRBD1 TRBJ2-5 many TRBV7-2 TGTGCCAGCAGTCGGGACAGTTTACAAGAGACCCAGTACTTC CASSRDSLQETQYF
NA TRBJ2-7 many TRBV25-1 TGTGCCAGCAGCAGGGGTGGGGGGCCCTACGAGCAGTACTTC CASSRGGGPYEQYF
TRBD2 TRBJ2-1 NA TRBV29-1 TGCAGCGCCCCGGGAGCGGGGGGGCGGTTTGGGCAGTTCTTC CSAPGAGGRFGQFF
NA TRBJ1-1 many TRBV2 TGTGCCAGCACCTCGGGTGGAGAGAACACTGAAGCTTTCTTT CASTSGGENTEAFF
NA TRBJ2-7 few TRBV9 TGTGCCAGCAGCGTAGGCCCCGCCCACGAGCAGTACTTC CASSVGPAHEQYF
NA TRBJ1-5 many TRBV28 TGTGCCAGCAGTCCTCAGGGGTCCACCTCTTATAGCAATCAGCCCCAGCATTTT CASSPQGSTSYSNQPQHF
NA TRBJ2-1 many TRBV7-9 TGTGCCAGCAGCACGAGAAGGGGGGGGGAGGCCTACAATGAGCAGTTCTTC CASSTRRGGEAYNEQFF
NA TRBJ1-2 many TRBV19 TGTGCCAGTAGTATAGTACCGCCTTGGCGGGGTGACTACACCTTC CASSIVPPWRGDYTF
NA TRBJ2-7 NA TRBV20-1 TGCAGTGCTATGTATCTGGGAGACTACGAGCAGTACTTC CSAMYLGDYEQYF
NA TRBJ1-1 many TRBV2 TGTGCCAGCCAAAGCAGGACTGAAGCTTTCTTT CASQSRTEAFF
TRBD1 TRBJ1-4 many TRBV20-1 TGCAGTGCTGGATACAGGGGTGGGAATGAAAAACTGTTTTTT CSAGYRGGNEKLFF
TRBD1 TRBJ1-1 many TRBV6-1 TGTGCCAGCTTTGGACAGGGAGAGAACACTGAAGCTTTCTTT CASFGQGENTEAFF
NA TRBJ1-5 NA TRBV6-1 TGTGCCAGCAGTCTCAGTCAGGGGCGGCCCCAGCGTTTT CASSLSQGRPQRF
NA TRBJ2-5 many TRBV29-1 TGCAGCGTTGAGGACTGGACCGTTCACCAAGAGACCCAGTACTTC CSVEDWTVHQETQYF
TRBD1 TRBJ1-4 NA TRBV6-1 TGTGCCAGCAGGGGAGGACAGGTGAATGAAAAACTGTTTTTT CASRGGQVNEKLFF
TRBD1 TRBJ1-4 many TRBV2 TGTGCCAGCAGTTTGACAGGGGGGATTGAAAAACTGTTTTTT CASSLTGGIEKLFF
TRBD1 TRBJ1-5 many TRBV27 TGTGCCAGCGCCCCCGGGACAGGGGGAAATCAGCCCCAGCATTTT CASAPGTGGNQPQHF
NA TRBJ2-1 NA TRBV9 TGTGCCAGCAGCGTAGTCGGGAGCATCTACAATGAGCAGTTCTTC CASSVVGSIYNEQFF
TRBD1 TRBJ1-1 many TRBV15 TGTGCCACCAGCAGTGGACGGGACAGGGTCACTGAAGCTTTCTTT CATSSGRDRVTEAFF
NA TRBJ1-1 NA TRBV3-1 TGTGCCAGCAGCCGACCTTCAGGGGATGGTGAAGCTTTCTTT CASSRPSGDGEAFF
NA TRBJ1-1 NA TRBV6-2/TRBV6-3 TGTGCCAGCAGCCGGGGTCCTGAAGCTCTCTTT CASSRGPEALF